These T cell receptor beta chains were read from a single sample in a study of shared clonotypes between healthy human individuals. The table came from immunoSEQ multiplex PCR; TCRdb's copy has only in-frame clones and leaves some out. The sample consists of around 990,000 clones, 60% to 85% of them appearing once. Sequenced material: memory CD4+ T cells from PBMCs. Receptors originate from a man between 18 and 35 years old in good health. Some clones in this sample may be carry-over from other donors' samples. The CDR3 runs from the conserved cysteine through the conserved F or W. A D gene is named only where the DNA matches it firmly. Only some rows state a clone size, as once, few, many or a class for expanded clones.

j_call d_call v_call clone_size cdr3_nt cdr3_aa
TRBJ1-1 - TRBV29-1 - TGCAGCGGGCAGGTAGGGGCTATGAACACTGAAGCTTTCTTT CSGQVGAMNTEAFF
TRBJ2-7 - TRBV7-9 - TGTGCCAGCAGCTCCCCCTCAGGCTACGAGCAGTACTTC CASSSPSGYEQYF
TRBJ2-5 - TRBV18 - TGTGCCAGCTCCCGGGACGTGGGAGAGACCCAGTACTTC CASSRDVGETQYF
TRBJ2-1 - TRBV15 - TGTGCCACCAGCCGTGATATAAGGAATGATGAGCAGTTCTTC CATSRDIRNDEQFF
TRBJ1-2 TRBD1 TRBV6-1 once TGTGCCACCACGCGGGACAGAACTAACTATGGCTACACCTTC CATTRDRTNYGYTF
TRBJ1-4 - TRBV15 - TGTGCCACCAGCGGATCGACAGGATCTATCAATGAAAAACTGTTTTTT CATSGSTGSINEKLFF
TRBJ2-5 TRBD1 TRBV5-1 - TGCGCCAGCGGTCCATTGACAGGGCCAGGTTATACCCAGTACTTC CASGPLTGPGYTQYF
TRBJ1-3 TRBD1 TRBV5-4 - TGTGCCAGCAGCAAGGGACAGGGCATCTCTGGAAACACCATATATTTT CASSKGQGISGNTIYF
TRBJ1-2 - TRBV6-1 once TGTGCCAGCAGTGGATTCCTATATGGCTACACCTTC CASSGFLYGYTF
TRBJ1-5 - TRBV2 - TGTGCCAGCAGTGAAGCAACGGGTATCGGCAATCAGCCCCAGCATTTT CASSEATGIGNQPQHF
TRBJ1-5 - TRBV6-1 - TGTGCCAGCAGTGAGAATTATAGGGGGGAGCAGCCCCAGCATTTT CASSENYRGEQPQHF
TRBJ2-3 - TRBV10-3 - TGTGCCATCAGTGAGTCCAGGGGTAGCACAGATACGCAGTATTTT CAISESRGSTDTQYF
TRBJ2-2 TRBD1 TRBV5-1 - TGCGCCAGCAGCTCCTCCCGGGCGACAGGGGCGACCGGGGAGCTGTTTTTT CASSSSRATGATGELFF
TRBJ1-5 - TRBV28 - TGTGCCAGCAGGACGAGGACAGTTAGCAATCAGCCCCAGCATTTT CASRTRTVSNQPQHF
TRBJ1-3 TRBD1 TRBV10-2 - TGCGCCAGCTTTGACAGGGAAGTAAACACCATATATTTT CASFDREVNTIYF
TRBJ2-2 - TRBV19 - TGTGCCAGTAGTATAGGAACAGGAAACACCGGGGAGCTGTTTTTT CASSIGTGNTGELFF
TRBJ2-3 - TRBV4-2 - TGTGCCAGCAGCCAAGATGGAACTGGATCTTATGGTACGCAGTATTTT CASSQDGTGSYGTQYF